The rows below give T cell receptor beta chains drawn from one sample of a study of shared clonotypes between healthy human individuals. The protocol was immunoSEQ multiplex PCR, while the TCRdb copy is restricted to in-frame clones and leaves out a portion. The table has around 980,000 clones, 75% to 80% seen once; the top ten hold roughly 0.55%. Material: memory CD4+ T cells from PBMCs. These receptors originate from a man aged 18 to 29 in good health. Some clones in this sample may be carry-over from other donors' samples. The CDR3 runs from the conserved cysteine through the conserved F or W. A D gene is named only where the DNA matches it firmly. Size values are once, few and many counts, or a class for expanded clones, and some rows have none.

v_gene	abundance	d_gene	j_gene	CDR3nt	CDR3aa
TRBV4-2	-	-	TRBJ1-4	TGTGCCAGCAGCCAGGACGGGGGGGCAGATGAAAAACTGTTTTTT	CASSQDGGADEKLFF
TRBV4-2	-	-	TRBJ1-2	TGTGCCAGCAGCCAAGATGTTAACTATGGCTACACCTTC	CASSQDVNYGYTF
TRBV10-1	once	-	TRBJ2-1	TGCGCCAGCAGTGAGGGGGGCGGTAGCTGGAATGAGCAGTTCTTC	CASSEGGGSWNEQFF
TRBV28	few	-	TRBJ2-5	TGTGCCAGCAGTTTCTCCTTAACGGGGGTGGGGCGCGTGACCCAGTACTTC	CASSFSLTGVGRVTQYF
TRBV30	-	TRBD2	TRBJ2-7	TGTGCCTGGGAGGCGAGCGGGAGCCGCGAGCAGTACTTC	CAWEASGSREQYF
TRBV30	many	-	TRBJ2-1	TGTGCCTGGAGGGACTTCGGGGGCAATGAGCAGTTCTTC	CAWRDFGGNEQFF
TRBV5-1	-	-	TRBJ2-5	TGCGCCAGCAGCTTGGATCCTGGGCGCTCCCAAGAGACCCAGTACTTC	CASSLDPGRSQETQYF
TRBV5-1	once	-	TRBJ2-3	TGCGCCAGCAGCTCCTTCGACGGGCGGGATACGCAGTATTTT	CASSSFDGRDTQYF
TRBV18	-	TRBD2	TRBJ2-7	TGTGCCAGCTCCCGCAGCGGGACTAGCGCCAACTACGAGCAGTACTTC	CASSRSGTSANYEQYF
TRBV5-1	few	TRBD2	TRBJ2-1	TGCGCCAGCAGCTTGGAAGCGGGAGGTACAAATGAGCAGTTCTTC	CASSLEAGGTNEQFF
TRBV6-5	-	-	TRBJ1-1	TGTGCCAGCAGTCAGGTCACGAACACTGAAGCTTTCTTT	CASSQVTNTEAFF
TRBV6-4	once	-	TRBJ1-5	TGTGCCAGCAGTTCCTCCGGGGGGAGCAATCAGCCCCAGCATTTT	CASSSSGGSNQPQHF
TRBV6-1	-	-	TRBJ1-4	TGTGCCAGCACTTCAACAACTAATGAAAAACTGTTTTTT	CASTSTTNEKLFF
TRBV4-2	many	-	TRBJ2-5	TGTGCCAGCAGCCAAGCCTGGGAAGCTGGGGAGACCCAGTACTTC	CASSQAWEAGETQYF
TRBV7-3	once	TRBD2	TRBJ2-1	TGTGCCAGCAGCTTAATGGCGTCTAGCGGGAGTACGGAGCAGTTCTTC	CASSLMASSGSTEQFF
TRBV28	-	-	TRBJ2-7	TGTGCCAGCAGTTTTCATGGAGTCACCCCGATAAAAAACTCTTACGCCTACGAGCAGTACTTC	CASSFHGVTPIKNSYAYEQYF
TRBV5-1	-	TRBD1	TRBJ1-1	TGCGCCAGCAGCTTGTTGACGGACAGGTGGGGCACTGAAGCTTTCTTT	CASSLLTDRWGTEAFF
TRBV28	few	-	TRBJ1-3	TGTGCCAGCAGTTTTCTCAACTCTGGAAACACCATATATTTT	CASSFLNSGNTIYF
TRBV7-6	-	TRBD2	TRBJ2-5	TGTGCCAGCAGCTTAGGACCTCGGGGGGGAGGGCAAGAGACCCAGTACTTC	CASSLGPRGGGQETQYF
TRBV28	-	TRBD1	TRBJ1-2	TGTGCCGTCCGGGACAGGGGCGGCTACACCTTC	CAVRDRGGYTF
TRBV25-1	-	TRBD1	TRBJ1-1	TGTGCCAGCAGTGACCCCTGGACAGGGAATGAAGCTTTCTTT	CASSDPWTGNEAFF
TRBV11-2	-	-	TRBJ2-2	TGTGCCAGCAGCTTAGGGGCAGCGGGGAACACCGGGGAGCTGTTTTTT	CASSLGAAGNTGELFF
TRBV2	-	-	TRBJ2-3	TGTGCCACCTCCCGGGGGCGCACAGATACGCAGTATTTT	CATSRGRTDTQYF
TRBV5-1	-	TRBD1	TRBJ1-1	TGCGCCAGCAGGCAGGGGGTGAACACTGAAGCTTTCTTT	CASRQGVNTEAFF
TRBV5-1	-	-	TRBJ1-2	TGCGCCAGCAGCTTGGGGACGGGAAACTATGGCTACACCTTC	CASSLGTGNYGYTF
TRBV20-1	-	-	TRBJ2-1	TGCAGTGCATCTTCCTACAATGAGCAGTTCTTC	CSASSYNEQFF
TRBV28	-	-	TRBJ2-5	TGTGCCACCACCCCGTTACGCAGGGTGAGAGTCGGGGAGACCCAGTACTTC	CATTPLRRVRVGETQYF
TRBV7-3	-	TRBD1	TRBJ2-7	TGTGCCAGCAGCCGGGACAGGGGAGGCTACGAGCAGTACTTC	CASSRDRGGYEQYF
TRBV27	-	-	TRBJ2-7	TGTGCCAGCAGTTTAAAAGGCGGGTGGAGTTATGGCTCCTACGAGCAGTACTTC	CASSLKGGWSYGSYEQYF
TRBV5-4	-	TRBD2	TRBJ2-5	TGTGCCAGCAGCGCCGGGACTAGCGGGTCAGGAGAGACCCAGTACTTC	CASSAGTSGSGETQYF
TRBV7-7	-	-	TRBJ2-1	TGTGCCAGCAGCTTGGGTAGCGGCCATGTCTATGAGCAGTTCTTC	CASSLGSGHVYEQFF